This T cell receptor (beta chain) comes out of a study of cytomegalovirus exposure and HLA in healthy donors. Study-wide points: The study reported that TCR beta sequences accurately predicted HLA-A and HLA-B alleles in most subjects. Several top significant clusters appeared, in a later analysis, to be linked to common viral pathogens. Later analysis identified a missense DCLRE1C variant that was linked to TCR beta V- and J-gene trimming. Researchers left out some V segments, among them TRBV6-2 and TRBV6-3, as indistinguishable.

Amplification used 60 Vbeta primers and 13 Jbeta primers. The table came from immunoSEQ multiplex PCR; TCRdb's copy has only in-frame clones and leaves some out. The sample lists roughly 150,000 clones; over 80% were seen once. The CDR3 contains 16 residues. CDR1 SGHDN and CDR2 FVKESK come from the germline V gene. V lost 8 bases and J 5 bases, leaving 22 bases between the germline ends. On this clone itself: The target antigen is unknown.

The clonotype originates from a woman aged 18-29 years in good health and CMV-seronegative. The chain combines TRBV14 with TRBJ2-1, with D possibly being TRBD2 (5 bases). The specimen was PBMCs. The DNA for the CDR3 is TGTGCCAGCCGAGCTTTACCAGAGGGCCCCAACAATGAGCAGTTCTTC. Its protein is CASRALPEGPNNEQFF.